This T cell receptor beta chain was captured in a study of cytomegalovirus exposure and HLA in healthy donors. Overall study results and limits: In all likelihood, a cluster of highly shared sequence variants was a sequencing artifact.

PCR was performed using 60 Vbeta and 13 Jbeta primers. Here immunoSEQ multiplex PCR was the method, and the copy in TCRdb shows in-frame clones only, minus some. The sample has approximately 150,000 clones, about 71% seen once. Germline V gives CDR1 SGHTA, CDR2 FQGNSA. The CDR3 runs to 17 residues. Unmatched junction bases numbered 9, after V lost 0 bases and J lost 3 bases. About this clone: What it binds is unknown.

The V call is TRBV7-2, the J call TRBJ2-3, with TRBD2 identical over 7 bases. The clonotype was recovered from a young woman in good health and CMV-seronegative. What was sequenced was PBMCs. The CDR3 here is CASSLATSGRGTDTQYF. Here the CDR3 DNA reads TGTGCCAGCAGCTTAGCGACGAGTGGGAGGGGTACAGATACGCAGTATTTT.